This T cell receptor beta chain was documented in a study of T cell repertoires in cytomegalovirus infection. General study results and limits: Based on cumulative public TCR beta family frequency, carriers of CMV plus the relevant HLA were identified.

Trimming cost V 3 bases and J 5 bases; bases outside gene matches: 3. Germline CDR1 reads MDHEN; CDR2 reads SYDVKM. The CDR3 has 15 amino acids. This clonotype was found a few times. What it binds is not known. MiXCR, run by TCRdb on the reads, gives a single entry per CDR3 protein. The sample has some 680,000 distinct CDR3 sequences; about a third are singletons. This receptor was obtained from a human donor in good health (CMV status not recorded). Some clones in this sample may be carry-over from other donors' samples. Sequenced: PBMCs. The genes are TRBV28 and TRBJ2-4; TRBD1 matches at 11 bases. The CDR3 protein is CASSLDRGRQNIQYF. Written as DNA, the CDR3 is TGTGCCAGCAGTTTGGACAGGGGGCGGCAAAACATTCAGTACTTC.